What follows describes a single TCR beta chain. No antigen is known for it. No qualities accompany the bases; no much larger clone lies one base away. Measured from the cysteine to the phenylalanine, the CDR3 is 17 residues long. The sequence is cut down to CDR3 DNA, 51 bases in frame from base 1. After removal of 1 base from V and 6 bases from J, the junction retains 10 bases not matched to a gene. From a lookup of the germline V gene, CDR1 and CDR2 are SNHLY and FYNNEI. Library generation was performed with the immunoSEQ multiplex PCR assay. TCRdb provides this immuneACCESS table in a form limited to in-frame rearrangements. Some clones are lacking; in checked studies, under half of them reflect an unresolved V gene, and why the rest are absent is not known. The sample contains tens of thousands of clones, 90% to 95% of them found a single time. Together, the top ten hold roughly 5% of the sample.

This record belongs to a study of T cell changes during pregnancy in multiple sclerosis (dated by TCRdb to about 2019). Describing the broader study: In women with multiple sclerosis, the researchers looked at how the T cell repertoire shifted as pregnancy progressed.

The receptor comes from a female donor with multiple sclerosis, enrolled in a pregnancy study. Sequencing was performed on CD8+ T cells from peripheral blood mononuclear cells, taken before pregnancy. The rearranged segments are TRBV2 and TRBJ1-3, and 9 junction bases match TRBD1. The DNA sequence follows: TGTGCCAGCAGTGAAGGGGGGACAGGGTTTATCTCAAACACCATATATTTT. It codes for CASSEGGTGFISNTIYF.